This TCR beta chain was profiled in a study of blood T cell repertoires in COVID-19. In the study overall: Samples of COVID-19 (acute and convalescent) were obtained from the United States, Italy and Spain.

Adults between roughly 18 and 89 years of age took part from 24 US areas. Authors' analysis steps: Estimates of nucleated cell counts were drawn from the amplification of reference gene primers. Profiled with immunoSEQ multiplex PCR; TCRdb holds only in-frame clones, not every one. The DNA gave D and trimming, while V, J and clone size come from that table. The data contain about 280,000 clones, nearly 90% of them seen just once; the ten biggest clones take up 1.5% to 2%. V shed 6 bases and J 2 bases; nucleotides not matched to a gene: 4. Looked up from germline, CDR1 is LNHDA and CDR2 is SQIVND (reference sequence). CDR3 length: 13 residues.

The material sequenced was PBMCs or T cells enriched from blood (not recorded which). The TCR comes from a woman aged 18 to 35 with acute COVID-19. The chain combines TRBV19 with TRBJ2-7; 7 positions agree with TRBD1. As DNA, the CDR3 is TGTGCCAGTAGATCGACAGGGACCTACGAGCAGTACTTC. Protein: CASRSTGTYEQYF.